Shown below are 10 T cell receptor beta chains from a single sample sequenced in a study of cytomegalovirus exposure and HLA in healthy donors. The data were produced by immunoSEQ multiplex PCR, yet TCRdb's version contains in-frame clones alone and is incomplete. The data hold 120,000 or so clones, with approximately 90% observed a single time. The sequenced sample was PBMCs. The origin of the receptors is a man between 18 and 35 years old in good health and CMV-seronegative.

The V call is TRBV30, the J call TRBJ1-6; 7 bases agree with TRBD1. After removal of 4 bases from V and 5 bases from J, the junction contained 8 bases not matched to a gene. CDR3 size: 15 residues. Looked up from germline, CDR1 is GTSNPN and CDR2 is SVGIG (reference sequence). This CDR3 is CAWKFIDRDNSPLHF. CDR3 bases: TGTGCCTGGAAATTTATTGACAGGGATAATTCACCCCTCCACTTT.

The chain employs TRBV7-2 and TRBJ2-2; TRBD2 agrees at 8 bases. CDR1 is SGHTA, CDR2 FQGNSA, per germline. Trimming cost V 5 bases and J 3 bases; bases outside gene matches: 8. CDR3 length: 16 amino acids. The CDR3 sequence is CASSPRASGYTGELFF. As DNA, the CDR3 is TGTGCCAGCAGCCCCCGGGCTAGCGGGTACACCGGGGAGCTGTTTTTT.

This chain connects TRBV27 to TRBJ2-2; TRBD1 aligns across 9 bases. CDR3 length: 15 residues. CDR1 is MNHEY, CDR2 SMNVEV, per germline (reference sequence). The junction had 5 bases not matched to a gene; V was cut back by 5 bases and J by 4 bases. The CDR3 DNA follows: TGTGCCAGCAGTACGGGACAGGGAACCACCGGGGAGCTGTTTTTT. Translating it yields CASSTGQGTTGELFF.

This clone was picked up a small number of times. This chain joins TRBV13 and TRBJ1-2; 8 bases match TRBD1. The CDR3 length is 15 residues. Unmatched junction bases numbered 4, after V lost 1 base and J lost 3 bases. In germline, CDR1 is PRHDT, CDR2 FYEKMQ (reference sequence). The CDR3 bases are TGTGCCAGCAGCTTAGCACAGGGGGACCACTATGGCTACACCTTC. This codes for CASSLAQGDHYGYTF.

The chain uses TRBV11-3 and TRBJ2-3; TRBD2 aligns across 11 bases. CDR3 length: 14 residues. CDR1 and CDR2 from the germline V gene are SGHNT and YENEEA. The trim removed 5 bases at V and 6 bases at J, leaving 4 bases unmatched. CDR3 sequence: CASSTGTSGDTQYF. The CDR3 DNA sequence: TGTGCCAGCAGCACCGGGACTAGCGGTGATACGCAGTATTTT.

V usage is TRBV25-1 and J usage is TRBJ2-1, with TRBD1 identical over 10 bases. This CDR3 comprises 14 residues. Germline-derived CDR1 and CDR2 are MGHDK and SYGVNS. V dropped 8 bases and J dropped 7; count of bases not matched to a gene: 8. The CDR3 DNA sequence: TGTGCCAGCGTCCGGGACAGGGGTTCGAATGAGCAGTTCTTC. Its translation is CASVRDRGSNEQFF.

This chain uses TRBV11-2 with TRBJ2-7; D perhaps matches TRBD2 (6 bases). The germline gives CDR1 SGHAT, CDR2 FQNNGV. This CDR3 has 15 residues. Trimming removed 4 bases from V and 1 base from J, with 14 bases in between. The CDR3 coding sequence is TGTGCCAGCAGCTGGTCTGGGCGGGGATCCTACGAGCAGTACTTC. It specifies CASSWSGRGSYEQYF. The complete variable domain, with remaining parts taken from reference TRBV11-2 and TRBJ2-7, reads EAGVAQSPRYKIIEKRQSVAFWCNPISGHATLYWYQQILGQGPKLLIQFQNNGVVDDSQLPKDRFSAERLKGVDSTLKIQPAKLEDSAVYLCASSWSGRGSYEQYFGPGTRLTVT.

The genes are TRBV7-2 and TRBJ1-2; D is perhaps TRBD1 (5 bases). Per germline, CDR1 SGHTA and CDR2 FQGNSA. V lost 0 bases and J 2 bases, leaving 13 bases between the germline ends. The CDR3 sequence is 16 residues long. This chain's CDR3 is CASSLARTTQNYGYTF. CDR3 nucleotide sequence: TGTGCCAGCAGCTTAGCGAGGACAACCCAAAACTATGGCTACACCTTC.

The rearrangement joins TRBV7-2 to TRBJ2-7; D may be TRBD1 (6 bases). Germline V gene lookup returns CDR1 SGHTA and CDR2 FQGNSA. The CDR3 is 13 residues long. Trimming shortened V by 3 bases and J by 1 base, and 7 bases separated the two germline ends. The CDR3 nucleotides are TGTGCCAGCAGCTTCGGACAGTCCTACGAGCAGTACTTC. Translating gives CASSFGQSYEQYF. Full variable domain (remainder filled in from reference TRBV7-2 and TRBJ2-7): GAGVSQSPSNKVTEKGKDVELRCDPISGHTALYWYRQSLGQGLEFLIYFQGNSAPDKSGLPSDRFSAERTGGSVSTLTIQRTQQEDSAVYLCASSFGQSYEQYFGPGTRLTVT.

The CDR3 is CASCWTGSSGANVLTF. The CDR3 nucleotides are TGTGCTAGTTGTTGGACAGGGTCCTCTGGGGCCAACGTCCTGACTTTC. The chain combines TRBV12-5 with TRBJ2-6; TRBD1 aligns across 8 bases. Germline V gene data show CDR1 as LGHNT and CDR2 as FRNRAP. The CDR3 has 16 amino acids. The V gene end was trimmed by 8 bases and the J gene end by 0 bases; junction bases not matched to a gene: 6.